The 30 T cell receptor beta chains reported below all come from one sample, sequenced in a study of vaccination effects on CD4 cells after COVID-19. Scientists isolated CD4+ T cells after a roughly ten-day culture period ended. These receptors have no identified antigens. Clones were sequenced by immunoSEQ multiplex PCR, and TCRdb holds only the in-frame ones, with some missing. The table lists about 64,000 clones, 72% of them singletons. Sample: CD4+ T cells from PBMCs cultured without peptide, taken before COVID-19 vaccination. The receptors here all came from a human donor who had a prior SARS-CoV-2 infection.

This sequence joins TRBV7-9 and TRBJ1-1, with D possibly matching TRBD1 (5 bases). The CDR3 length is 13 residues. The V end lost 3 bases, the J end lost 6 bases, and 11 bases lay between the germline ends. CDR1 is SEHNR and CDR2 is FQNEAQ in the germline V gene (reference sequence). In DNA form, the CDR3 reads TGTGCCAGCAGCTTTATGGGGGAGGCTGAAGCTTTCTTT. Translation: CASSFMGEAEAFF.

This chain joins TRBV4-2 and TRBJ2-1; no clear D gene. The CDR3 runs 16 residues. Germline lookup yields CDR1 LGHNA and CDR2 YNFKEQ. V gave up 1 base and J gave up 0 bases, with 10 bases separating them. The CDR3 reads CASSQGAGSSYNEQFF. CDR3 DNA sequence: TGTGCCAGCAGCCAAGGGGCAGGAAGCTCCTACAATGAGCAGTTCTTC.

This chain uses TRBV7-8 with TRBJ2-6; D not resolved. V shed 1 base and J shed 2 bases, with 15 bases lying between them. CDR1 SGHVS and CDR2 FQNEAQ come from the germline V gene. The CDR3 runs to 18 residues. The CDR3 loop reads CASSLVLQRSTGANVLTF. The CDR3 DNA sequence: TGTGCCAGCAGCTTAGTTTTGCAAAGGTCGACTGGGGCCAACGTCCTGACTTTC.

CDR3 amino acids: CATSRGEAGTYQETQYF. The CDR3 region has the DNA TGTGCCACCAGCAGAGGAGAAGCGGGAACCTATCAAGAGACCCAGTACTTC. V gene TRBV15 combines with J gene TRBJ2-5, with TRBD2 identical over 7 bases. Germline CDR1 LNHNV, CDR2 YYDKDF (reference sequence). Unmatched junction bases numbered 10, after V lost 1 base and J lost 2 bases. There are 17 residues in the CDR3.

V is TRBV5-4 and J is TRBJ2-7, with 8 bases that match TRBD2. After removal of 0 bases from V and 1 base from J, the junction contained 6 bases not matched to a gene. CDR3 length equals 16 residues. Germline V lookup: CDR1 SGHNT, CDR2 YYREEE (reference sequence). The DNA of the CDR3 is TGTGCCAGCAGCTTGGATGGTCGGGAGGGATCCTACGAGCAGTACTTC. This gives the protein CASSLDGREGSYEQYF.

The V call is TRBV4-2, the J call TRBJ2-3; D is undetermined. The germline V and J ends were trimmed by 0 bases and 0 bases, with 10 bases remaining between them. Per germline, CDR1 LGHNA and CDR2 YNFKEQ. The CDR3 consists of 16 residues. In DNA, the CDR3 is TGTGCCAGCAGCCAAGATCGTTTAGCTAGCACAGATACGCAGTATTTT. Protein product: CASSQDRLASTDTQYF.

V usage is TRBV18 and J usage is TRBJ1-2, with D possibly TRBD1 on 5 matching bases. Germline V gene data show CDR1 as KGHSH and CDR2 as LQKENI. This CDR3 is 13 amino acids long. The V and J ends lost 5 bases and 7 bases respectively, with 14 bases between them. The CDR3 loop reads CASSIQGLRGYTF. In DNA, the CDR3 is TGTGCCAGCTCAATCCAGGGTCTGCGTGGCTACACCTTC. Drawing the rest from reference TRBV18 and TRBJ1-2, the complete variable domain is NAGVMQNPRHLVRRRGQEARLRCSPMKGHSHVYWYRQLPEEGLKFMVYLQKENIIDESGMPKERFSAEFPKEGPSILRIQQVVRGDSAAYFCASSIQGLRGYTFGSGTRLTVV.

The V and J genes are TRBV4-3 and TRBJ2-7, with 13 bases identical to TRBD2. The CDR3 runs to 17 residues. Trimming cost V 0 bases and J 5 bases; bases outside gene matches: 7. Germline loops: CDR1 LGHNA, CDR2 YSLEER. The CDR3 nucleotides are TGCGCCAGCAGCCAAGATTGGACTAGCGGGAGCATAGACGAGCAGTACTTC. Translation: CASSQDWTSGSIDEQYF.

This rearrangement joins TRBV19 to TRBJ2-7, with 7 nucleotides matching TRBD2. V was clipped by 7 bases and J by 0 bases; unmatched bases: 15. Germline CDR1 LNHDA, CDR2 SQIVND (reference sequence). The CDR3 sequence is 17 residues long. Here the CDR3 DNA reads TGTGCCAGTATCCGAAGCCACCCGGGGGGACCCTCCTACGAGCAGTACTTC. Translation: CASIRSHPGGPSYEQYF. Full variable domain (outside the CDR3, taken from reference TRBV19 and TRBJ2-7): DGGITQSPKYLFRKEGQNVTLSCEQNLNHDAMYWYRQDPGQGLRLIYYSQIVNDFQKGDIAEGYSVSREKKESFPLTVTSAQKNPTAFYLCASIRSHPGGPSYEQYFGPGTRLTVT.

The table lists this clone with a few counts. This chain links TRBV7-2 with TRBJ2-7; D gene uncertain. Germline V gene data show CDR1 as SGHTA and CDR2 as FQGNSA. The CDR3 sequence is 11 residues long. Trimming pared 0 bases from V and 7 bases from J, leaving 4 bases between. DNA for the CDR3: TGTGCCAGCAGCTTAGCTCAGGAGCAGTACTTC. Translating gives CASSLAQEQYF.

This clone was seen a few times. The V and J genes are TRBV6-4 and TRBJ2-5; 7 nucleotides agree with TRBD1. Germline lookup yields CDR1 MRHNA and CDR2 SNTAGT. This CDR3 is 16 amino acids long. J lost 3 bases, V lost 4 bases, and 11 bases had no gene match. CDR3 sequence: CASSVLGDSKKETQYF. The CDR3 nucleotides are TGTGCCAGCAGTGTCTTAGGGGACAGCAAAAAAGAGACCCAGTACTTC.

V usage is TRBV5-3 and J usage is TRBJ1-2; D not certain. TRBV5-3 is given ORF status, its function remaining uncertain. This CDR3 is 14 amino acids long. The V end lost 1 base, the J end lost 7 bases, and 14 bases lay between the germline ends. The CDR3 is CARSLFVRPCGYTF. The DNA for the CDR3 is TGTGCCAGAAGCTTGTTTGTCAGGCCGTGTGGCTACACCTTC.

CDR3 sequence (DNA): TGTGCCAGCAGCCCAAGGGGGGGGCTTGACGAGCAGTACTTC. It encodes CASSPRGGLDEQYF. The V call is TRBV5-4, the J call TRBJ2-7; tentative D call: TRBD2 (7 bases). The CDR3 contains 14 residues. Trimming removed 4 bases from V and 5 bases from J, with 16 bases in between. Germline V CDR1 and CDR2: SGHNT, YYREEE (reference sequence). Filled out from reference TRBV5-4 and TRBJ2-7, the complete variable domain reads ETGVTQSPTHLIKTRGQQVTLRCSSQSGHNTVSWYQQALGQGPQFIFQYYREEENGRGNFPPRFSGLQFPNYSSELNVNALELDDSALYLCASSPRGGLDEQYFGPGTRLTVT.

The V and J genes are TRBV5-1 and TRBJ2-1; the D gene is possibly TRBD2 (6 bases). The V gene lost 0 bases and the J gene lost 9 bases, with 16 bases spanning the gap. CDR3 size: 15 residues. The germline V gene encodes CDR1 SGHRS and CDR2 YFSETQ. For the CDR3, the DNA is TGCGCCAGCAGCTTGGGTCCTGCGGGGCAAGGTGAGCAGTTCTTC. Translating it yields CASSLGPAGQGEQFF.

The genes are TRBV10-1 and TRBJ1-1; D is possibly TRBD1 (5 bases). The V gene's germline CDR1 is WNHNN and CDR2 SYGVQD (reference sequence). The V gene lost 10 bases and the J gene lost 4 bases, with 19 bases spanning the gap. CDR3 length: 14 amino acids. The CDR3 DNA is TGCGCCATAAAAGGGACCACCTTGGGCACTGAAGCTTTCTTT. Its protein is CAIKGTTLGTEAFF.

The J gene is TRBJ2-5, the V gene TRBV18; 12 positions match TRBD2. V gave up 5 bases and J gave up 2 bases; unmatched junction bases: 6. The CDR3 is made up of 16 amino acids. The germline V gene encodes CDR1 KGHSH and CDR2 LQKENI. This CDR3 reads CASSSVGLAGQETQYF. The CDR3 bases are TGTGCCAGCTCATCGGTCGGACTAGCGGGGCAAGAGACCCAGTACTTC.

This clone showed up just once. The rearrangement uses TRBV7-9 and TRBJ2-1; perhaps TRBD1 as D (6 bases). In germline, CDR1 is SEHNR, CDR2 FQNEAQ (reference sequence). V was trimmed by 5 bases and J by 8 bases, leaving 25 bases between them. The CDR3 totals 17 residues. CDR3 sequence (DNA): TGTGCCAGCAGCCCATTTTCAGGGACACTAGGTGGTGATGAGCAGTTCTTC. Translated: CASSPFSGTLGGDEQFF. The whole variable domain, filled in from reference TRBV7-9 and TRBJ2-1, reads DTGVSQNPRHKITKRGQNVTFRCDPISEHNRLYWYRQTLGQGPEFLTYFQNEAQLEKSRLLSDRFSAERPKGSFSTLEIQRTEQGDSAMYLCASSPFSGTLGGDEQFFGPGTRLTVL.

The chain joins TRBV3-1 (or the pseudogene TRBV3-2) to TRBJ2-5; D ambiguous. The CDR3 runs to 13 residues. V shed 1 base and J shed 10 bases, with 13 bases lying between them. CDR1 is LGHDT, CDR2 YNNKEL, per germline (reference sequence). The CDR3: CASSQGHRDDQYF. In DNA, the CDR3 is TGTGCCAGCAGCCAAGGGCACCGCGACGACCAGTACTTC.

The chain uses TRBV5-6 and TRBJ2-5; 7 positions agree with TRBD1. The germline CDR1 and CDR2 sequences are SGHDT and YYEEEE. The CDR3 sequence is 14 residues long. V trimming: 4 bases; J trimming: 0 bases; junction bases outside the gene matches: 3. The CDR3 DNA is TGTGCCAGCAGCCAGGACAGGCACCAAGAGACCCAGTACTTC. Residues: CASSQDRHQETQYF. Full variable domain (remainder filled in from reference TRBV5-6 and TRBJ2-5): DAGVTQSPTHLIKTRGQQVTLRCSPKSGHDTVSWYQQALGQGPQFIFQYYEEEERQRGNFPDRFSGHQFPNYSSELNVNALLLGDSALYLCASSQDRHQETQYFGPGTRLLVL.

The CDR3 sequence is CASNLGAGDTQYF. The CDR3 DNA follows: TGTGCCAGTAATCTAGGGGCGGGCGATACGCAGTATTTT. The gene calls are TRBV2 and TRBJ2-3; D tentatively fits TRBD1 or TRBD2 (5 bases each). The germline gives CDR1 SNHLY, CDR2 FYNNEI. V was clipped by 9 bases and J by 6 bases, with 16 bases between them. This CDR3 is 13 amino acids long.

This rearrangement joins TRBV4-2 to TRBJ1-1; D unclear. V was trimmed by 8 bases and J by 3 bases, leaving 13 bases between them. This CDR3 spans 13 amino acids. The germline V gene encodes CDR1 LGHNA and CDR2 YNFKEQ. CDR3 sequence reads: CASHGVGDTEAFF. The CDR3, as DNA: TGTGCCAGCCACGGGGTGGGTGACACTGAAGCTTTCTTT.

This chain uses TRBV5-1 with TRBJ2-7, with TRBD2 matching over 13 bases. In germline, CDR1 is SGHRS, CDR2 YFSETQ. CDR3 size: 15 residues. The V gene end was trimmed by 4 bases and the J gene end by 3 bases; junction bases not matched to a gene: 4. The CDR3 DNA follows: TGCGCCAGCAGCCGAGGACTAGCGGGAGACTACGAGCAGTACTTC. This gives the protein CASSRGLAGDYEQYF.

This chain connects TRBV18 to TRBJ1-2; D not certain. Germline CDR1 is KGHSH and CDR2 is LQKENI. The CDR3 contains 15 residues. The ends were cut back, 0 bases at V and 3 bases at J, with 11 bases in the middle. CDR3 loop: CASSPPTALDYGYTF. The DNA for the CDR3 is TGTGCCAGCTCACCACCAACAGCTCTCGACTATGGCTACACCTTC.

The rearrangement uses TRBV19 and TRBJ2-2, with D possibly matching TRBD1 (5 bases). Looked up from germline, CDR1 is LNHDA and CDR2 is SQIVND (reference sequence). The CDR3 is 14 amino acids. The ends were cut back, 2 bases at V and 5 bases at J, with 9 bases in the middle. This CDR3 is CASSITRATGELFF. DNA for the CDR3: TGTGCCAGTAGTATAACCAGGGCGACCGGGGAGCTGTTTTTT.

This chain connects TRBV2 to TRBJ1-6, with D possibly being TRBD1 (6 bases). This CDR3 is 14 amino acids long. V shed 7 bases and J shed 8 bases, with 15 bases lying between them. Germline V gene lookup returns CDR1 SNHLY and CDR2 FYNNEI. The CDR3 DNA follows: TGTGCCAGCACTAGGGGGGCAGTGGATTCACCCCTCCACTTT. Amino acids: CASTRGAVDSPLHF.

Here the CDR3 reads CASSLGQGNYGYTF. The CDR3 DNA is TGTGCCAGCAGCTTAGGGCAGGGTAACTATGGCTACACCTTC. This chain links TRBV7-9 with TRBJ1-2; D is perhaps TRBD1 (5 bases). This CDR3 is 14 amino acids long. CDR1 is SEHNR and CDR2 is FQNEAQ in the germline V gene (reference sequence). V shed 1 base and J shed 1 base, with 7 bases lying between them.

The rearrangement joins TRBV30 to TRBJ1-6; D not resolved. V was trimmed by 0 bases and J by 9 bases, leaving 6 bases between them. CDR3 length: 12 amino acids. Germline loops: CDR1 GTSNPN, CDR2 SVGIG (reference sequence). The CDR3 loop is CAWSVRSSPLHF. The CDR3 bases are TGTGCCTGGAGTGTACGATCTTCACCCCTCCACTTT.

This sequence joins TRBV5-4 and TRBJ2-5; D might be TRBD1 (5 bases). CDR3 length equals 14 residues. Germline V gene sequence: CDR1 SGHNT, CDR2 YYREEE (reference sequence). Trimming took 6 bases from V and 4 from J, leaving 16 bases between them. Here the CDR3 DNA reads TGTGCCAGCAATTCCAGGGCCGATCTAGAGACCCAGTACTTC. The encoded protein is CASNSRADLETQYF.

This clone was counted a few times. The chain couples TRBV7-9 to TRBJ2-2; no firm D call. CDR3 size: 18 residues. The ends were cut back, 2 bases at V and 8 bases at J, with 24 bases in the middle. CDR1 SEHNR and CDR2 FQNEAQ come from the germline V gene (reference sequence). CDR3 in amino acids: CASSLISYTISPVGELFF. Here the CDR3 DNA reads TGTGCCAGCAGCTTAATTTCCTACACAATTTCCCCTGTGGGGGAGCTGTTTTTT.

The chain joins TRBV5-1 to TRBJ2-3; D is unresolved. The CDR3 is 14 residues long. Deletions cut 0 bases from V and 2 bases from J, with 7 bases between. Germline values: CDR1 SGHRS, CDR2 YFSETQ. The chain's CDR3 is CASSLGGHTDTQYF. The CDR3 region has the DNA TGCGCCAGCAGCTTGGGTGGGCACACAGATACGCAGTATTTT.